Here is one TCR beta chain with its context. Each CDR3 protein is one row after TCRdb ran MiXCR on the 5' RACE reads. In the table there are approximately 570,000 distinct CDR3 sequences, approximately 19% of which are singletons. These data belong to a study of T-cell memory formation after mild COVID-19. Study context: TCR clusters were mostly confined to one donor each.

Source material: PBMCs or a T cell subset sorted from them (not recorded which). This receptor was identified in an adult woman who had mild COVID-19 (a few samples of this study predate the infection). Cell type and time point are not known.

CDR3 DNA sequence: TGCAGCGGGGGGTCCTGGGACTTCCAAGAGACCCAGTACTTC. Its translation is CSGGSWDFQETQYF. The rearrangement uses TRBV20-1 and TRBJ2-5; TRBD2 matches 7 bases. Germline CDR1 is DFQATT and CDR2 is SNEGSKA (reference sequence). The CDR3 length is 14 residues.